Listed below are T cell receptor beta chains from one sample, sequenced in a study of blood T cell repertoires in COVID-19. The repertoire was sequenced with immunoSEQ multiplex PCR; TCRdb's copy has only in-frame clones and lacks some. The sample shows 100,000 to 150,000 clones, 69% of them seen only once. The sample consisted of peripheral blood. Source of these receptors: a woman aged 65 to 85 with acute or convalescent COVID-19. CDR3s include the opening cysteine and the closing phenylalanine or tryptophan. A D gene is named only where the DNA matches it firmly. Expanded clones are given a class, and other clones once, few, many or no size at all.

d_gene	abundance	j_gene	v_gene	CDR3nt	CDR3aa
-	-	TRBJ2-1	TRBV24-1	TGTGCCACCAGTGATCTAGGGACAAGAGACAATGAGCAGTTCTTC	CATSDLGTRDNEQFF
-	few	TRBJ1-1	TRBV6-5	TGTGCCAGCAGCCAAACAGTCATGAACACTGAAGCTTTCTTT	CASSQTVMNTEAFF
TRBD1	-	TRBJ1-5	TRBV19	TGTGCCAGTAAACGATCCGGGACAGGGGGCCTGAGCAATCAGCCCCAGCATTTT	CASKRSGTGGLSNQPQHF
-	once	TRBJ1-5	TRBV21-1	TGTGCCAGCAGCGGAGGGCCTATCAATCAGCCCCAGCATTTT	CASSGGPINQPQHF
-	-	TRBJ1-6	TRBV4-3	TGCGCCAGCAGCCAAGAAACGGGGGGCTCACCCCTCCACTTT	CASSQETGGSPLHF
TRBD1	-	TRBJ1-2	TRBV29-1	TGCAGCGGGACAGGGGGCGGTGACGGCTACACCTTC	CSGTGGGDGYTF
TRBD1	-	TRBJ2-7	TRBV2	TGTGCCAGCAGTGAAAGAAACAGGGGAAGGGAGCAGTACTTC	CASSERNRGREQYF
TRBD2	-	TRBJ2-7	TRBV9	TGTGCCAGCAGCGTAGAAGCTAGCGGGGGCGACGAGCAGTACTTC	CASSVEASGGDEQYF
TRBD1	-	TRBJ2-7	TRBV7-2	TGTGCCAGCAGCTTGGGGACAGGATACGAGCAGTACTTC	CASSLGTGYEQYF
-	-	TRBJ2-7	TRBV6-5	TGTGCCAGCAGGTCCAGGGGTAGGACCTACGAGCAGTACTTC	CASRSRGRTYEQYF
-	-	TRBJ1-3	TRBV28	TGTGCCAGCAGTTACGGGACAAATAATGGAAACACCATATATTTT	CASSYGTNNGNTIYF
TRBD1	few	TRBJ1-6	TRBV11-2	TGTGCCAGCAGCCCAAGGACAGGGAGTAATTCACCCCTCCACTTT	CASSPRTGSNSPLHF
-	-	TRBJ1-6	TRBV28	TGTGCCAGCACCTCCCTCCCGGGGGGGCCAGATAATTCACCCCTCCACTTT	CASTSLPGGPDNSPLHF
TRBD1	-	TRBJ2-5	TRBV5-1	TGCGCCAGCAGCTCGGGACAGGGGAGGGAGACCCAGTACTTC	CASSSGQGRETQYF
-	-	TRBJ2-1	TRBV7-2	TGTGCCAGCAGCTCGGGGGTCTACAATGAGCAGTTCTTC	CASSSGVYNEQFF
TRBD2	many	TRBJ2-1	TRBV7-2	TGTGCCAGCAGCTTTAGGACTAGCGACAATGAGCAGTTCTTC	CASSFRTSDNEQFF
-	few	TRBJ1-1	TRBV10-3	TGTGCCATCAGCCGGGAAGGGAGGTCTGAAGCTTTCTTT	CAISREGRSEAFF
-	-	TRBJ2-1	TRBV29-1	TGCAGCGTTGAATCCCCTGCTCGCGGAATCTACAATGAGCAGTTCTTC	CSVESPARGIYNEQFF
TRBD2	-	TRBJ2-3	TRBV15	TGTGCCACCGTCCGGGACTATAGCACAGATACGCAGTATTTT	CATVRDYSTDTQYF
-	-	TRBJ2-7	TRBV2	TGTGCCAGCAACGGTGAGAACGGCTACGAGCAGTACTTC	CASNGENGYEQYF
-	once	TRBJ2-7	TRBV2	TGTGCCAGCAGGCCAGTTTCTTCCTACGAGCAGTACTTC	CASRPVSSYEQYF
TRBD1	once	TRBJ1-5	TRBV5-1	TGCGCCAGCAGCGAAACCGGGACAGGGGTTCAGCCCCAGCATTTT	CASSETGTGVQPQHF
-	-	TRBJ1-2	TRBV12-3/TRBV12-4	TGTGCCAGCAGTCGGGGGGGGCGTGGCTACACCTTC	CASSRGGRGYTF
-	-	TRBJ1-6	TRBV6-6	TGTGCCAGCAGACTTCCGGGACACTATAATTCACCCCTCCACTTT	CASRLPGHYNSPLHF
TRBD2	-	TRBJ2-1	TRBV7-2	TGTGCCAGCAGCAACCTAGCGGGAGGGGGTTACAATGAGCAGTTCTTC	CASSNLAGGGYNEQFF
TRBD1	-	TRBJ2-5	TRBV18	TGTGCCAGCTCACCGGTAACAGGGGGAGCACTAGAGACCCAGTACTTC	CASSPVTGGALETQYF
-	few	TRBJ2-7	TRBV14	TGTGCCAGCAGCCAGAGGAGGGGAAGCTACGAGCAGTACTTC	CASSQRRGSYEQYF
-	-	TRBJ2-7	TRBV12-3/TRBV12-4	TGTGCCAGCAGTTTATCCGGGGCCTACGAGCAGTACTTC	CASSLSGAYEQYF
-	-	TRBJ2-7	TRBV5-8	TGTGCCAGCAGCCGTATTACTGACAGAACCTCCTACGAGCAGTACTTC	CASSRITDRTSYEQYF
-	-	TRBJ1-2	TRBV9	TGTGCCAGCAGCGTAGAGGGGTTGGGGGGCTACACCTTC	CASSVEGLGGYTF
TRBD2	-	TRBJ2-1	TRBV19	TGTGCCAGTAGTATCGGCGGGAGCATTTACAATGAGCAGTTCTTC	CASSIGGSIYNEQFF
TRBD1	-	TRBJ1-5	TRBV20-1	TGCAGTGCTAGTAAATTTACAGGGGGCAATCAGCCCCAGCATTTT	CSASKFTGGNQPQHF
-	-	TRBJ1-1	TRBV19	TGTGCCAGTAGTATTACAGGCCCTACCTCAGGAGCTTTCTTT	CASSITGPTSGAFF
TRBD1	-	TRBJ2-1	TRBV19	TGTGCCAGTAGTGTTACCGGGACAGGGGTCCACAATGAGCAGTTCTTC	CASSVTGTGVHNEQFF
TRBD1	-	TRBJ1-2	TRBV4-3	TGCGCCAGCAGCCGGGACAGGACTAACTATGGCTACACCTTC	CASSRDRTNYGYTF
TRBD2	many	TRBJ2-7	TRBV4-1	TGCGCCAGCAGCCATGGACTAGCGAACTACGAGCAGTACTTC	CASSHGLANYEQYF
TRBD2	-	TRBJ2-7	TRBV7-2	TGTGCCAGCAGCTTATCTCCGGGGGGGGATTACGAGCAGTACTTC	CASSLSPGGDYEQYF
-	-	TRBJ2-1	TRBV12-3/TRBV12-4	TGTGCCAGCAGCCGCGGGGCGAGGAGGTTCTTC	CASSRGARRFF
TRBD2	few	TRBJ2-1	TRBV2	TGTGCCAGCACCCTAGCGGGTTGGTCATTTGAGCAGTTCTTC	CASTLAGWSFEQFF
-	-	TRBJ1-2	TRBV5-1	TGCGCCAGCAGCTTGGATCGGGACTATGGCTACACCTTC	CASSLDRDYGYTF
-	-	TRBJ2-1	TRBV6-5	TGTGCCAGCAGTTTTGGCGGTGAGCAGTTCTTC	CASSFGGEQFF
-	-	TRBJ1-2	TRBV29-1	TGCAGCGTCGTTAGAGGGAGTTATGGCTACACCTTC	CSVVRGSYGYTF
-	-	TRBJ1-1	TRBV5-1	TGCGCCAGCAGCTTTGGCACGATGAACACTGAAGCTTTCTTT	CASSFGTMNTEAFF